The sequence of this T cell receptor beta chain was determined in a study of cytomegalovirus exposure and HLA in healthy donors. Whole-study context: One earlier analysis, a look at roughly 180 million T cells, found about 100 million unique TCR beta sequences.

Researchers ran the PCR with 60 Vbeta and 13 Jbeta primers. Libraries were prepared by immunoSEQ multiplex PCR; TCRdb keeps only in-frame clonotypes and omits some of them. The sample yields roughly 160,000 clones, approximately 81% seen once. Germline V CDR1 and CDR2: SGHVS, FNYEAQ. The CDR3 totals 15 residues. The V segment lost 1 base and the J segment 2 bases; nucleotides outside the gene matches: 2. V gene TRBV7-6 combines with J gene TRBJ2-1; TRBD1 matches at 7 bases. The sample consisted of PBMCs. The TCR was taken from a woman aged 30 to 39 in good health and CMV-seropositive. The CDR3 coding sequence is TGTGCCAGCAGCTTAGGGGGGACAGCCTACAATGAGCAGTTCTTC. It is translated as CASSLGGTAYNEQFF.